This T cell receptor (beta chain) was sequenced in a study of CXCR3-negative and CXCR3-positive naive CD8 T cells. Study-level background: Summed over all libraries, TRB reads came to around 130 million, with about 1.5 +/- 0.3 million per library.

Study-wide findings and caveats: Comparison of naive CXCR3-negative and CXCR3-positive cells revealed similar TRBV-TRBJ usage, while memory cells differed. When CXCR3-positive naive cells were set against CXCR3-negative naive cells, the former had more hydrophobic TRB CDR3s.

On this clonotype: Its antigen is unidentified.

5' RACE with UMI labels generated the TRB cDNA libraries. One entry per CDR3 protein, without DNA, is what TCRdb gives after re-calling the 5' RACE reads. In all, the sample yields over 100,000 distinct CDR3 sequences. Germline V gives CDR1 ENHRY, CDR2 SYGVKD. The CDR3 loop spans 13 amino acids. The TCR was taken from a human donor in good health. Some clones in this sample may be carry-over from other donors' samples. The chain carries TRBV10-3 and TRBJ2-1; TCRdb gives TRBD1 as the D gene, but with no DNA this cannot be confirmed. Sequenced input: naive CXCR3- CD8+ T cells from blood. The sample's subset: CD45RO-CCR7+CD27+CD95- naive CD8+ T cells lacking CXCR3 (TNR3-). CDR3 sequence reads: CATQGIGYNEQFF.